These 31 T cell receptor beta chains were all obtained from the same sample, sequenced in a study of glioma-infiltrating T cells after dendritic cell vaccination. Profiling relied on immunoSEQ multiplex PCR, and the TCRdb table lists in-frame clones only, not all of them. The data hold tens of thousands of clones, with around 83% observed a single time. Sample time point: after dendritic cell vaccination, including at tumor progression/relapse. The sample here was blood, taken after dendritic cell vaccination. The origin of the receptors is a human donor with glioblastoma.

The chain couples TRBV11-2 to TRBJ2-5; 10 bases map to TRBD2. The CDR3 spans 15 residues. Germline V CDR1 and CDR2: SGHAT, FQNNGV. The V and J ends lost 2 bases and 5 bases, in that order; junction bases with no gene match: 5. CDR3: CASSLQRGGWETQYF. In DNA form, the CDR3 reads TGTGCCAGCAGCTTACAGCGGGGGGGCTGGGAGACCCAGTACTTC.

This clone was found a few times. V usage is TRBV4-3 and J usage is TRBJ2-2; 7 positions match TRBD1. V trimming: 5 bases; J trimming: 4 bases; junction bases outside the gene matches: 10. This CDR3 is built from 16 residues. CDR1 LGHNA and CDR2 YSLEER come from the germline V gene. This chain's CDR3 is CASSYDRQGGTGELFF. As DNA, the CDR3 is TGCGCCAGCAGCTACGATCGACAGGGTGGCACCGGGGAGCTGTTTTTT.

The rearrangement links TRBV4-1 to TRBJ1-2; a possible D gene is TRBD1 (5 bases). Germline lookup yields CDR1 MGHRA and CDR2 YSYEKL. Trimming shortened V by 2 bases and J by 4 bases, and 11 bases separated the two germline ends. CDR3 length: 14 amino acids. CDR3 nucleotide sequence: TGCGCCAGCAGCCAAAGGGGCGACGGCTATGGCTACACCTTC. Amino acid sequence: CASSQRGDGYGYTF.

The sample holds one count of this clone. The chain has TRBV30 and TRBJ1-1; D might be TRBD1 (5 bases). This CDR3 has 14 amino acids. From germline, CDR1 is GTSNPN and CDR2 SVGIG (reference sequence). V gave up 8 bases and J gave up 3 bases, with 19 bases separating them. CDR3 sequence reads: CAGWWGGRDTEAFF. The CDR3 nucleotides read TGTGCCGGATGGTGGGGGGGTCGGGACACTGAAGCTTTCTTT.

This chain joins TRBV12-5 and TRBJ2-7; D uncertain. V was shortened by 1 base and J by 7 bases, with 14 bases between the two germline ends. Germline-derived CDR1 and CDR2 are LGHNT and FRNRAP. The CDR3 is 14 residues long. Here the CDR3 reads CASGLDLPGEEQYF. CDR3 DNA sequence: TGTGCTAGTGGTTTGGACCTCCCGGGTGAAGAGCAGTACTTC.

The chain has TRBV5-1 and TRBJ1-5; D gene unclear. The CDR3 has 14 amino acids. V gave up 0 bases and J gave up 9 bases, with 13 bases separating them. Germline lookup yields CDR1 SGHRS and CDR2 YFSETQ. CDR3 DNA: TGCGCCAGCAGCTTGGGAAGGGAAGGAGGGCCCCAGCATTTT. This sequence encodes CASSLGREGGPQHF.

The DNA for the CDR3 is TGTGCCTGGAAATCGGAGAGAAACTATGGCTACACCTTC. It encodes CAWKSERNYGYTF. The genes are TRBV30 and TRBJ1-2; no firm D call. CDR1 GTSNPN and CDR2 SVGIG come from the germline V gene (reference sequence). The CDR3 covers 13 residues. V was shortened by 4 bases and J by 2 bases, with 11 bases between the two germline ends.

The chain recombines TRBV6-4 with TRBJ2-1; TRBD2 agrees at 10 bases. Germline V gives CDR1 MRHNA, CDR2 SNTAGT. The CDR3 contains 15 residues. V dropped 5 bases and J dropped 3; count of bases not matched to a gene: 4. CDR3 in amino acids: CASSTSSGGYNEQFF. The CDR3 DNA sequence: TGTGCCAGCAGTACTTCTAGCGGGGGCTACAATGAGCAGTTCTTC.

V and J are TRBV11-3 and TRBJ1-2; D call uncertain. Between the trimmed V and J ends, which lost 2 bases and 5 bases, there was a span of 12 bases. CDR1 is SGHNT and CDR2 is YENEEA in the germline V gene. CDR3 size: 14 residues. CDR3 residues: CASSLSSHEYGYTF. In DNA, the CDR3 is TGTGCCAGCAGCTTATCTTCCCACGAGTATGGCTACACCTTC. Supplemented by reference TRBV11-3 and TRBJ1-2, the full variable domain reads EAGVVQSPRYKIIEKKQPVAFWCNPISGHNTLYWYLQNLGQGPELLIRYENEEAVDDSQLPKDRFSAERLKGVDSTLKIQPAELGDSAVYLCASSLSSHEYGYTFGSGTRLTVV.

CDR3 protein: CASSLDGGQGPQHF. CDR3 nucleotides: TGTGCCAGCAGCTTGGATGGGGGCCAGGGGCCCCAGCATTTT. The rearrangement links TRBV5-6 to TRBJ1-5; D perhaps matches TRBD1 (6 bases). Germline V CDR1 and CDR2: SGHDT, YYEEEE. The CDR3 totals 14 residues. V was shortened by 0 bases and J by 9 bases, with 13 bases between the two germline ends. Based on the CDR3 plus reference TRBV5-6 and TRBJ1-5, the full variable domain is DAGVTQSPTHLIKTRGQQVTLRCSPKSGHDTVSWYQQALGQGPQFIFQYYEEEERQRGNFPDRFSGHQFPNYSSELNVNALLLGDSALYLCASSLDGGQGPQHFGDGTRLSIL.

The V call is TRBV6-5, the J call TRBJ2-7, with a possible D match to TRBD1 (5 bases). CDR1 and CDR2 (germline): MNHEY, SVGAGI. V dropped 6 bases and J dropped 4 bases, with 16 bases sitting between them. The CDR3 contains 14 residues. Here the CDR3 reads CASSSPGHPYEQYF. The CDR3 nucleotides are TGTGCCAGCAGCTCTCCCGGACATCCTTACGAGCAGTACTTC.

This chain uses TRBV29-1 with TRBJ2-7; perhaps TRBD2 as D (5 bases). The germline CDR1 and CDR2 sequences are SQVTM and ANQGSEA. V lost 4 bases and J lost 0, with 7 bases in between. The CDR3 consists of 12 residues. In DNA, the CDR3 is TGCAGCGTTGGGGAGAGCTCCTACGAGCAGTACTTC. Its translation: CSVGESSYEQYF.

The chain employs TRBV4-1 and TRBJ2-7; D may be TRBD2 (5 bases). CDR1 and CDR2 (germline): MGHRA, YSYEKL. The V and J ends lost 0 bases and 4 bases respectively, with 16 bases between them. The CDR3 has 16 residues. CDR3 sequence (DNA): TGCGCCAGCAGCCAAGATCCTGTGGGGAGAGGATACGAGCAGTACTTC. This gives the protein CASSQDPVGRGYEQYF.

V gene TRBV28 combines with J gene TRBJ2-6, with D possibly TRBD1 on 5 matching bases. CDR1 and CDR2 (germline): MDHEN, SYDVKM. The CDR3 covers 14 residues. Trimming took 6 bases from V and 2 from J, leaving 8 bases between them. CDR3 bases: TGTGCCAGCAGCCCAGGGACTGGGGCCAACGTCCTGACTTTC. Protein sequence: CASSPGTGANVLTF. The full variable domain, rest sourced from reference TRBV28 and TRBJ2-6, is DVKVTQSSRYLVKRTGEKVFLECVQDMDHENMFWYRQDPGLGLRLIYFSYDVKMKEKGDIPEGYSVSREKKERFSLILESASTNQTSMYLCASSPGTGANVLTFGAGSRLTVL.

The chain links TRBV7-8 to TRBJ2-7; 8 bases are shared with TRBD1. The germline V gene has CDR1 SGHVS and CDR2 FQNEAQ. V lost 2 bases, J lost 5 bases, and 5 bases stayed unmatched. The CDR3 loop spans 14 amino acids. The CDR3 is CASSLRQGSDEQYF. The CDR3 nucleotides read TGTGCCAGCAGCTTAAGACAGGGGTCGGACGAGCAGTACTTC.

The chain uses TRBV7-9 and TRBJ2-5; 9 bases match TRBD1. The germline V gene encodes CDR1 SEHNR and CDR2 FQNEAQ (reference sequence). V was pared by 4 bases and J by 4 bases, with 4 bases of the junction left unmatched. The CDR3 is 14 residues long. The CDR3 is CASSYTGGLETQYF. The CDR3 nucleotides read TGTGCCAGCAGCTACACAGGGGGCCTAGAGACCCAGTACTTC.

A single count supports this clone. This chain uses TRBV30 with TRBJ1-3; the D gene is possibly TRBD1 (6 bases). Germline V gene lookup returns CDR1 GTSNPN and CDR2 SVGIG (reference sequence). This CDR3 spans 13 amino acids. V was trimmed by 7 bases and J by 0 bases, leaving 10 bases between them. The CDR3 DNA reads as TGTGCCTCGACAGGAAGCTCTGGAAACACCATATATTTT. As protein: CASTGSSGNTIYF. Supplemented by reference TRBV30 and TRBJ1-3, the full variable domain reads SQTIHQWPATLVQPVGSPLSLECTVEGTSNPNLYWYRQAAGRGLQLLFYSVGIGQISSEVPQNLSASRPQDRQFILSSKKLLLSDSGFYLCASTGSSGNTIYFGEGSWLTVV.

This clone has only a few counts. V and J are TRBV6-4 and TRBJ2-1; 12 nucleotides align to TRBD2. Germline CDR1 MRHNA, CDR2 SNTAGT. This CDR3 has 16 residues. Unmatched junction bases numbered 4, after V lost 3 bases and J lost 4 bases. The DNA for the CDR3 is TGTGCCAGCAGTGAGAGAACTAGCGGGGGGTACAATGAGCAGTTCTTC. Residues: CASSERTSGGYNEQFF.

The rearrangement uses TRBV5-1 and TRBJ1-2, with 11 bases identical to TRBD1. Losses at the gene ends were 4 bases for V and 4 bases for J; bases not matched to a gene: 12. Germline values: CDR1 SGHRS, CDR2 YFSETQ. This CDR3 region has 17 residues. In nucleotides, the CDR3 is TGCGCCAGCAGCACCGGACAGGGGGCGAGTCCTTCCTATGGCTACACCTTC. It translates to CASSTGQGASPSYGYTF.

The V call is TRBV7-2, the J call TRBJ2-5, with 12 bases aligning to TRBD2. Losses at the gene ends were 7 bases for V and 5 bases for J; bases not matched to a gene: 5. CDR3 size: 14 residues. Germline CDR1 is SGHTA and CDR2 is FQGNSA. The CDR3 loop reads CASTLAGGLETQYF. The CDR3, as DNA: TGTGCCAGCACCCTAGCGGGGGGGCTCGAGACCCAGTACTTC.

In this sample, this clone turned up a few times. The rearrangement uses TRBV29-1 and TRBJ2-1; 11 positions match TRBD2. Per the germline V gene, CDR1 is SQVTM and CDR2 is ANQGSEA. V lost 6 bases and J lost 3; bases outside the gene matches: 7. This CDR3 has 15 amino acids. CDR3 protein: CSVGSGGALYNEQFF. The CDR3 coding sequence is TGCAGCGTGGGTAGCGGGGGGGCCCTCTACAATGAGCAGTTCTTC.

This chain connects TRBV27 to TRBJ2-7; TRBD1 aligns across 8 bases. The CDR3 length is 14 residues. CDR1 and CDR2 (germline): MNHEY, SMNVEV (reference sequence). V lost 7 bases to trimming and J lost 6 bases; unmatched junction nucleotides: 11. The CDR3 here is CASMYGRGLSEQYF. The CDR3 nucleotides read TGTGCCAGCATGTACGGCAGGGGGCTCAGCGAGCAGTACTTC.

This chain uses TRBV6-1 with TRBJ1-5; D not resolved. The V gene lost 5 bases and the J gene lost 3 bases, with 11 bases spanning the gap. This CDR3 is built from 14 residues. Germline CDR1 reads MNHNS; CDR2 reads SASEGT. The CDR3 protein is CASSRYGSNQPQHF. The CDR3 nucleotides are TGTGCCAGCAGTCGATACGGGTCCAATCAGCCCCAGCATTTT.

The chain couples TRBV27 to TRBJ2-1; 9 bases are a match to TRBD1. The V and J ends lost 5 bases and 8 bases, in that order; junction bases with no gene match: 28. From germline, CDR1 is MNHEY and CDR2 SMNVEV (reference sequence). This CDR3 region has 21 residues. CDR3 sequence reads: CASSPKRSPRGPGQGSHEQFF. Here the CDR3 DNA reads TGTGCCAGCAGTCCCAAAAGAAGCCCCAGGGGGCCGGGACAGGGCAGCCATGAGCAGTTCTTC.

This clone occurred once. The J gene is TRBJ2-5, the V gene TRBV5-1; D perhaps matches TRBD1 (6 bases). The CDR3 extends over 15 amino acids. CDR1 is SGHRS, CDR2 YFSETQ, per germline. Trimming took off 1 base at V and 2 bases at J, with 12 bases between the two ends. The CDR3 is CASSLSEGVQETQYF. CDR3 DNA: TGCGCCAGCAGCTTGTCTGAGGGGGTGCAAGAGACCCAGTACTTC.

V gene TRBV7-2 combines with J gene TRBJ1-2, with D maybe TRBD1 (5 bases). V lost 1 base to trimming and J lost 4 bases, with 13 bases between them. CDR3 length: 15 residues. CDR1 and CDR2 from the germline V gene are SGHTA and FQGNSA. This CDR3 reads CASSLEGAAIYGYTF. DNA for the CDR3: TGTGCCAGCAGCTTAGAAGGGGCAGCGATCTATGGCTACACCTTC.

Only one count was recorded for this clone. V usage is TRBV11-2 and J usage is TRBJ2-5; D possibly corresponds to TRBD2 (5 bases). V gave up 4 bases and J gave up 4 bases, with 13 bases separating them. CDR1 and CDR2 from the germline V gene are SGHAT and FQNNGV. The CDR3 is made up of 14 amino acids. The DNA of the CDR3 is TGTGCCAGCAGCTACGATGTGGCGGGAGAGACCCAGTACTTC. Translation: CASSYDVAGETQYF. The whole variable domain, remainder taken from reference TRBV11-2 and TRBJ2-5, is EAGVAQSPRYKIIEKRQSVAFWCNPISGHATLYWYQQILGQGPKLLIQFQNNGVVDDSQLPKDRFSAERLKGVDSTLKIQPAKLEDSAVYLCASSYDVAGETQYFGPGTRLLVL.

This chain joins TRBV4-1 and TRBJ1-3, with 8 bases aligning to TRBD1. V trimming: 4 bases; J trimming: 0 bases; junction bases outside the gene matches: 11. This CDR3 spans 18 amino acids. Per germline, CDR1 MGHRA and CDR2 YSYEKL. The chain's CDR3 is CASSRPGQDLISGNTIYF. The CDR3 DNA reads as TGCGCCAGCAGCCGCCCGGGACAGGACCTTATCTCTGGAAACACCATATATTTT.

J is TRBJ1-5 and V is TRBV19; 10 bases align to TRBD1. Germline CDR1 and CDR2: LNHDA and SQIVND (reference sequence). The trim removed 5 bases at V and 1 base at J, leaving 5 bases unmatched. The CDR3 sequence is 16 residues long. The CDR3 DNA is TGTGCCAGTAGTGACAGGGGGCTCAAAAGCAATCAGCCCCAGCATTTT. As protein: CASSDRGLKSNQPQHF.

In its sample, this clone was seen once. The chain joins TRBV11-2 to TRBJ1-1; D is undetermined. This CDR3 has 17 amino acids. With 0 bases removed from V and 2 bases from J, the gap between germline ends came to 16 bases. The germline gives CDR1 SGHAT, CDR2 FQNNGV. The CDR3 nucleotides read TGTGCCAGCAGCTTAGATACCCAACAGATAACTAACACTGAAGCTTTCTTT. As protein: CASSLDTQQITNTEAFF.

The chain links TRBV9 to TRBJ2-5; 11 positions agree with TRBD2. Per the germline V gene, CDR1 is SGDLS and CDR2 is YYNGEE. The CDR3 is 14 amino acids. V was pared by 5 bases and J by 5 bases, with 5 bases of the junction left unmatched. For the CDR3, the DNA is TGTGCCAGCAGTGGGACTAGCGGTGGGGAGACCCAGTACTTC. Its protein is CASSGTSGGETQYF.